The clone carrying this T cell receptor beta chain has at least ten counts. The sample belongs to a study of blood T cell repertoires in COVID-19. Whole-study context: The study drew acute and convalescent COVID-19 samples from the United States, Italy and Spain. Sources were T cells, B-cell-depleted T cells, or PBMCs; the material itself was cDNA or gDNA.

V dropped 2 bases and J dropped 1; count of bases not matched to a gene: 3. Germline V CDR1 and CDR2: LNHNV, YYDKDF (reference sequence). This CDR3 spans 16 amino acids. Authors' analysis steps: From reference gene primer amplification, estimates of nucleated cell counts were derived. The repertoire was sequenced with immunoSEQ multiplex PCR; TCRdb's copy has only in-frame clones and lacks some. D and trimming come from the DNA, and the V and J calls and clone size come from that table. Here the sample spans about 190,000 clones, roughly 80% being singletons. Sequences were obtained from peripheral blood. The chain combines TRBV15 with TRBJ2-2; 8 nucleotides line up with TRBD1. The origin of this receptor is a human donor in a cohort sampled during active COVID-19. The CDR3: CATSRWTGWNTGELFF. The CDR3, as DNA: TGTGCCACCAGCAGATGGACAGGGTGGAACACCGGGGAGCTGTTTTTT.